These 8 T cell receptor beta chains were all obtained from the same sample, sequenced in a study of T-cell memory formation after mild COVID-19. One entry per CDR3 protein results from TCRdb running MiXCR on the 5' RACE reads. The table has 140,000 to 150,000 distinct CDR3 sequences, over 6% seen once. Material for sequencing was PBMCs or a T cell subset sorted from them (not recorded which). Receptors were obtained from an adult woman who had mild COVID-19 (a few samples of this study predate the infection). Cell type and time point are not known.

The gene calls are TRBV3-1 and TRBJ2-3; 7 nucleotides align to TRBD2. V shed 0 bases, J shed 7 bases, and the junction held 10 bases outside the gene matches. The germline CDR1 and CDR2 sequences are LGHDT and YNNKEL (reference sequence). CDR3 length: 16 amino acids. The CDR3 DNA reads as TGTGCCAGCAGCCAAGATCAGGGACTAACCCGGAATACGCAGTATTTT. Protein: CASSQDQGLTRNTQYF.

This clonotype has a count of ten or more. The V and J genes are TRBV28 and TRBJ1-1; no clear D. The CDR3 has 14 residues. Trimming stripped 3 bases from V and 5 bases from J, with 13 bases between. Per the germline V gene, CDR1 is MDHEN and CDR2 is SYDVKM. This CDR3 reads CASSFGAKRTEAFF. The CDR3 DNA reads TGTGCCAGCAGTTTTGGCGCGAAAAGGACTGAAGCTTTCTTT.

The chain has TRBV18 and TRBJ2-3; D possibly corresponds to TRBD2 (6 bases). V lost 8 bases and J lost 8, with 14 bases in between. The CDR3 length is 12 residues. Looked up from germline, CDR1 is KGHSH and CDR2 is LQKENI. This chain's CDR3 is CASARPGGTQYF. The CDR3 DNA is TGTGCCAGCGCTCGTCCCGGGGGTACGCAGTATTTT. Full variable domain (rest looked up from reference TRBV18 and TRBJ2-3): NAGVMQNPRHLVRRRGQEARLRCSPMKGHSHVYWYRQLPEEGLKFMVYLQKENIIDESGMPKERFSAEFPKEGPSILRIQQVVRGDSAAYFCASARPGGTQYFGPGTRLTVL.

At least ten counts were recorded for this clonotype. The chain's CDR3 is CSARDLWTGDYNTEAFF. The CDR3 region has the DNA TGCAGTGCTAGAGATCTTTGGACAGGGGATTATAACACTGAAGCTTTCTTT. The chain is built from TRBV20-1 and TRBJ1-1, with 9 bases fitting TRBD1. The CDR3 has 17 residues. V shed 0 bases, J shed 2 bases, and the junction held 10 bases outside the gene matches. Germline CDR1 and CDR2: DFQATT and SNEGSKA (reference sequence).

This clonotype was seen many times. This chain uses TRBV4-2 with TRBJ1-2; D is possibly TRBD1 (6 bases). Per germline, CDR1 LGHNA and CDR2 YNFKEQ. The CDR3 has 17 residues. The V and J ends lost 4 bases and 3 bases respectively, with 21 bases between them. The CDR3 region has the DNA TGTGCCAGCAGCCTACGCCCAATCAGGGGTAAAGACTATGGCTACACCTTC. It translates to CASSLRPIRGKDYGYTF.

The table lists this clonotype with many counts. CDR3 amino acids: CSAREPLVNSPLHF. DNA for the CDR3: TGCAGTGCTAGAGAGCCTCTGGTAAATTCACCCCTCCACTTT. The chain couples TRBV20-1 to TRBJ1-6; D gene ambiguous. The CDR3 runs 14 residues. Germline loops: CDR1 DFQATT, CDR2 SNEGSKA (reference sequence). The germline V and J ends were trimmed by 0 bases and 7 bases, with 10 bases remaining between them.

The V gene is TRBV20-1, the J gene TRBJ2-1, with 11 positions matching TRBD2. This CDR3 region has 16 residues. Germline V lookup: CDR1 DFQATT, CDR2 SNEGSKA (reference sequence). V shed 2 bases, J shed 5 bases, and the junction held 8 bases outside the gene matches. This CDR3 reads CSARPLSGRADNEQFF. For the CDR3, the DNA is TGCAGTGCTAGACCACTTAGCGGGAGGGCCGACAATGAGCAGTTCTTC.

This clonotype was seen repeatedly, ten times or more. The chain combines TRBV18 with TRBJ2-7, with 9 bases identical to TRBD1. Per germline, CDR1 KGHSH and CDR2 LQKENI. Trimming took 3 bases from V and 5 from J; bases not matched to a gene: 11. The length of the CDR3 is 16 residues. CDR3 DNA sequence: TGTGCCAGCTCACCCCTAACCGGGACAGGGAACGACGAGCAGTACTTC. Encoded protein: CASSPLTGTGNDEQYF.